This entry features one T cell receptor (beta chain) sequence. Its target is unknown. The 5'RACE method, run with constant-segment primers, produced TCR alpha and TCR beta cDNA libraries (carrying sample barcodes and UMIs). From the 5' RACE reads, TCRdb called clonotypes with MiXCR, one entry per CDR3 protein. Of approximately 580,000 distinct CDR3 sequences listed, roughly 22% are singletons. The record originates from a study of T-cell memory formation after mild COVID-19. On the study more broadly: Across donors, TCR clusters were largely donor specific.

From germline, CDR1 is LGHDT and CDR2 YNNKEL (reference sequence). The CDR3 is 13 amino acids. V was shortened by 3 bases and J by 4 bases, with 10 bases between the two germline ends. Broader study findings: For second-wave clones that peaked at day 37, SARS-CoV-2 specificity went unverified. Of the contracting clones, CD4+ ones lay mainly in CM and EM, and CD8+ ones in EMRA.

This sequence joins TRBV3-1 and TRBJ2-7, with D tentatively TRBD1 (6 bases). Sequenced sample: PBMCs or a T cell subset sorted from them (not recorded which). The source of this sequence is an adult woman who had mild COVID-19 (a few samples of this study predate the infection). Cell type and time point are not known. The CDR3 is CASSHGQSYEQYF. CDR3 nucleotides: TGTGCCAGCAGCCATGGACAGAGTTACGAGCAGTACTTC.